The T cell receptor (beta chain) described here comes from a study of cytomegalovirus exposure and HLA in healthy donors. The wider study: As an earlier analysis found, 150 million to 200 million T cells yielded about 120 million unique TCR beta sequences.

Unrecorded immune exposure was likely among donors, who were nominally healthy when sampled. The study's findings and limits: Reports state that TCR beta sequences accurately predicted most subjects' HLA-A and HLA-B alleles.

Both 60 Vbeta primers and 13 Jbeta primers went into the PCR. Only in-frame clones appear in the TCRdb table, and some are missing; sequencing was by immunoSEQ multiplex PCR. Of 99,000 or so clones in the sample, 60% to 85% were seen once. Concerning this clone: Its antigen is unidentified.

Germline assignment: CDR1 SGHRS and CDR2 YFSETQ. V lost 4 bases and J lost 2, with 19 bases in between. The CDR3 loop spans 16 amino acids. The chain has TRBV5-1 and TRBJ2-7; D uncertain. This clonotype was obtained from a man aged 60 to 75 in good health and CMV-seropositive. The source material was PBMCs. The CDR3 DNA is TGCGCCAGCAGCATTCGACAAGCCCCCATCCCCTACGAGCAGTACTTC. Its translation is CASSIRQAPIPYEQYF.